Listed below are T cell receptor beta chains from one sample, sequenced in a study of blood T cell repertoires in COVID-19. Only in-frame clones appear in the TCRdb table, and some are missing; sequencing was by immunoSEQ multiplex PCR. The table includes 81,000 or so clones, about 91% detected once. The sample comprised peripheral blood. The source is a man between 65 and 79 years old with active or convalescent COVID-19. CDR3s include the opening cysteine and the closing phenylalanine or tryptophan. The D gene is left open where the match is weak. Size is stated for part of the rows, as once, few or many counts, or as a class when the clone is expanded.

size: -; J: TRBJ1-4; V: TRBV10-2; length: 13; D: -; CDR3: CASKTGQYEKLFF; DNA: TGCGCCAGCAAGACAGGCCAATATGAAAAACTGTTTTTT
size: -; J: TRBJ2-1; V: TRBV29-1; length: 11; D: -; CDR3: CSVEALGETFF; DNA: TGCAGCGTTGAAGCTCTCGGGGAAACGTTCTTC
size: once; J: TRBJ1-2; V: TRBV7-6; length: 14; D: -; CDR3: CASSPLAGNYGYTF; DNA: TGTGCCAGCAGCCCTCTAGCCGGGAACTATGGCTACACCTTC
size: -; J: TRBJ1-1; V: TRBV12-3/TRBV12-4; length: 12; D: -; CDR3: CASSPSGAEAFF; DNA: TGTGCCAGCAGCCCTTCGGGGGCTGAAGCTTTCTTT
size: -; J: TRBJ2-1; V: TRBV9; length: 20; D: TRBD2; CDR3: CASSPNPVAGGGSSYNEQFF; DNA: TGTGCCAGCAGCCCTAACCCGGTAGCGGGGGGCGGGAGCTCCTACAATGAGCAGTTCTTC
size: -; J: TRBJ1-5; V: TRBV5-1; length: 16; D: TRBD1; CDR3: CASSSGTGSPNQPQHF; DNA: TGCGCCAGCAGCAGCGGGACAGGGAGTCCGAATCAGCCCCAGCATTTT
size: -; J: TRBJ1-4; V: TRBV28; length: 15; D: -; CDR3: CASTQARAGNEKLFF; DNA: TGTGCCAGCACCCAGGCGAGGGCGGGTAATGAAAAACTGTTTTTT
size: -; J: TRBJ1-5; V: TRBV7-2; length: 17; D: -; CDR3: CASSPRGGLGSYQPQHF; DNA: TGTGCCAGCAGCCCGCGCGGGGGGCTTGGTTCTTATCAGCCCCAGCATTTT
size: few; J: TRBJ1-2; V: TRBV29-1; length: 13; D: TRBD1; CDR3: CSAQQGAMDGYTF; DNA: TGCAGCGCACAACAGGGGGCGATGGACGGCTACACCTTC
size: -; J: TRBJ1-6; V: TRBV3-1/TRBV3-2; length: 18; D: -; CDR3: CASSQEDGIRSYNSPLHF; DNA: TGTGCCAGCAGCCAAGAGGACGGGATACGCTCCTATAATTCACCCCTCCACTTT
size: -; J: TRBJ1-6; V: TRBV18; length: 15; D: TRBD1; CDR3: CASSPLTGLDSPLHF; DNA: TGTGCCAGCTCACCGCTGACAGGGTTGGATTCACCCCTCCACTTT
size: once; J: TRBJ1-5; V: TRBV3-1/TRBV3-2; length: 15; D: TRBD1; CDR3: CASSQAGGFNQPQHF; DNA: TGTGCCAGCAGCCAAGCAGGGGGATTCAATCAGCCCCAGCATTTT
size: few; J: TRBJ1-4; V: TRBV3-1/TRBV3-2; length: 16; D: -; CDR3: CASSQVLGRGNEKLFF; DNA: TGTGCCAGCAGCCAAGTTTTGGGGAGGGGGAACGAAAAACTGTTTTTT
size: -; J: TRBJ2-7; V: TRBV28; length: 10; D: -; CDR3: CATRGYEQYF; DNA: TGTGCCACCCGGGGATACGAGCAGTACTTC
size: -; J: TRBJ2-5; V: TRBV6-2/TRBV6-3; length: 19; D: TRBD2; CDR3: CASSTLPGLAGEYQETQYF; DNA: TGTGCCAGCAGTACTCTTCCGGGACTAGCGGGGGAGTATCAAGAGACCCAGTACTTC
size: -; J: TRBJ1-3; V: TRBV5-1; length: 12; D: -; CDR3: CASSAGWDTIYF; DNA: TGCGCCAGCAGCGCAGGGTGGGACACCATATATTTT
size: once; J: TRBJ2-7; V: TRBV3-1/TRBV3-2; length: 15; D: -; CDR3: CASSQDLAVPDEQYF; DNA: TGTGCCAGCAGCCAAGATCTTGCGGTCCCGGACGAGCAGTACTTC
size: once; J: TRBJ1-5; V: TRBV19; length: 13; D: TRBD1; CDR3: CASRATGGAAQHF; DNA: TGTGCCAGTAGGGCTACAGGGGGCGCGGCCCAGCATTTT
size: -; J: TRBJ1-4; V: TRBV14; length: 15; D: -; CDR3: CASSQGNSLIEKLFF; DNA: TGTGCCAGCAGCCAAGGAAACAGCCTAATTGAAAAACTGTTTTTT
size: -; J: TRBJ2-2; V: TRBV2; length: 16; D: TRBD2; CDR3: CASRTTSGGETGELFF; DNA: TGTGCCAGCAGAACCACTAGCGGGGGGGAGACCGGGGAGCTGTTTTTT
size: -; J: TRBJ1-1; V: TRBV3-1/TRBV3-2; length: 14; D: -; CDR3: CASSRGVTNTEAFF; DNA: TGTGCCAGCAGCCGGGGGGTCACGAACACTGAAGCTTTCTTT
size: -; J: TRBJ1-3; V: TRBV28; length: 14; D: -; CDR3: CASSSPGVGNTIYF; DNA: TGTGCCAGCAGTTCGCCAGGGGTGGGAAACACCATATATTTT
size: -; J: TRBJ1-2; V: TRBV7-9; length: 12; D: -; CDR3: CASSLQYYGYTF; DNA: TGTGCCAGCAGCTTACAGTACTATGGCTACACCTTC
size: -; J: TRBJ2-7; V: TRBV11-2; length: 15; D: -; CDR3: CASSRTAGQTYEQYF; DNA: TGTGCCAGCAGTCGTACGGCTGGGCAGACCTACGAGCAGTACTTC
size: -; J: TRBJ1-2; V: TRBV28; length: 12; D: -; CDR3: CASRPEGSGYTF; DNA: TGTGCCAGCAGGCCGGAGGGTAGTGGCTACACCTTC
size: -; J: TRBJ2-7; V: TRBV7-9; length: 14; D: TRBD1; CDR3: CASSQGQGAYEQYF; DNA: TGTGCCAGCAGCCAGGGACAGGGGGCCTACGAGCAGTACTTC
size: -; J: TRBJ2-3; V: TRBV7-2; length: 16; D: TRBD2; CDR3: CASSSRVAGGPDTQYF; DNA: TGTGCCAGCAGCTCCCGGGTAGCGGGGGGGCCAGATACGCAGTATTTT
size: -; J: TRBJ1-5; V: TRBV30; length: 14; D: TRBD1; CDR3: CAWSMGQPNQPQHF; DNA: TGTGCCTGGAGTATGGGACAGCCAAATCAGCCCCAGCATTTT
size: -; J: TRBJ1-2; V: TRBV7-2; length: 14; D: -; CDR3: CASSLVVTVYGYTF; DNA: TGTGCCAGCAGCTTAGTTGTGACAGTCTATGGCTACACCTTC
size: -; J: TRBJ1-5; V: TRBV18; length: 13; D: -; CDR3: CASSPSRASPQHF; DNA: TGTGCCAGCTCACCCAGCAGGGCCTCGCCCCAGCATTTT
size: -; J: TRBJ2-7; V: TRBV19; length: 18; D: -; CDR3: CASSSGPSWGLSSYEQYF; DNA: TGTGCCAGTAGTAGCGGCCCGAGTTGGGGCCTGAGCTCCTACGAGCAGTACTTC
size: once; J: TRBJ2-1; V: TRBV5-4; length: 16; D: -; CDR3: CASSLGGGSSYNEQFF; DNA: TGTGCCAGCAGCTTAGGGGGGGGCTCCTCCTACAATGAGCAGTTCTTC
size: -; J: TRBJ1-2; V: TRBV9; length: 15; D: -; CDR3: CASSVGLEDRTGYTF; DNA: TGTGCCAGCAGCGTAGGGCTTGAGGACAGAACTGGCTACACCTTC
size: -; J: TRBJ1-2; V: TRBV6-5; length: 14; D: -; CDR3: CASSYSGTGGGYTF; DNA: TGTGCCAGCAGTTACTCCGGGACTGGTGGTGGCTACACCTTC
size: -; J: TRBJ1-4; V: TRBV7-2; length: 11; D: -; CDR3: CASSSFEKLFF; DNA: TGTGCCAGCAGCTCTTTTGAAAAACTGTTTTTT
size: -; J: TRBJ2-3; V: TRBV19; length: 14; D: TRBD2; CDR3: CASRTLAGVDTQYF; DNA: TGTGCCAGTAGGACCCTAGCGGGGGTAGATACGCAGTATTTT
size: -; J: TRBJ2-7; V: TRBV11-2; length: 12; D: -; CDR3: CASSLEGWEQYF; DNA: TGTGCCAGCAGCTTGGAGGGATGGGAGCAGTACTTC
size: -; J: TRBJ1-5; V: TRBV3-1/TRBV3-2; length: 15; D: TRBD1; CDR3: CASSQGQGANQPQHF; DNA: TGTGCCAGCAGCCAAGGACAGGGGGCCAATCAGCCCCAGCATTTT
size: -; J: TRBJ1-1; V: TRBV27; length: 16; D: -; CDR3: CASSLISTGGNTEAFF; DNA: TGTGCCAGCAGTTTAATTTCGACAGGCGGAAACACTGAAGCTTTCTTT
size: -; J: TRBJ1-5; V: TRBV9; length: 15; D: TRBD1; CDR3: CASSATGGSNQPQHF; DNA: TGTGCCAGCAGCGCGACAGGGGGAAGCAATCAGCCCCAGCATTTT
size: -; J: TRBJ2-1; V: TRBV3-1/TRBV3-2; length: 16; D: -; CDR3: CASSPGGAGVYNEQFF; DNA: TGTGCCAGCAGCCCTGGGGGGGCGGGAGTATACAATGAGCAGTTCTTC
size: -; J: TRBJ1-4; V: TRBV28; length: 15; D: -; CDR3: CASSPAGGAREKLFF; DNA: TGTGCCAGCAGTCCGGCTGGGGGGGCTCGGGAAAAACTGTTTTTT
size: -; J: TRBJ1-6; V: TRBV5-6; length: 18; D: TRBD1; CDR3: CASSPRDRINSYNSPLHF; DNA: TGTGCCAGCAGCCCCAGGGACAGGATTAACTCCTATAATTCACCCCTCCACTTT
size: -; J: TRBJ1-6; V: TRBV7-8; length: 14; D: -; CDR3: CASSLTGVGSPLHF; DNA: TGTGCCAGCAGCTTAACAGGAGTAGGTTCACCCCTCCACTTT
size: -; J: TRBJ1-6; V: TRBV28; length: 14; D: -; CDR3: CASGGGERNSPLHF; DNA: TGTGCCAGCGGGGGGGGCGAAAGAAATTCACCCCTCCACTTT
size: -; J: TRBJ1-2; V: TRBV28; length: 12; D: -; CDR3: CASSLSRGGYTF; DNA: TGTGCCAGCAGTCTGTCTAGGGGTGGCTACACCTTC